This T cell receptor (beta chain) is from a study of T cells after yellow fever vaccination. Study in general: Fractions with few cells were prepared using SMART-Seq v4 Ultra Low Input.

Regarding the study as a whole: Most primary-vaccination clones recurred post-booster (under 98% CD4, about 87% CD8). Among all clonotypes, a small share was observed in both CD4 and CD8 compartments.

With respect to this clonotype: The antigen remains undetermined. A much larger clone is a single base away; this may be a read error.

UMIs and a universal primer site were added when TCR cDNA was made by 5'RACE template switching. In TCRdb, the 5' RACE reads were re-called with MiXCR into one record per CDR3 protein. The sample has roughly 49,000 distinct CDR3 sequences; 7% to 8.5% are singletons. The clonotype was recovered from a man aged 18-30 years who received the YFV17D yellow fever vaccine. The starting material was CD8+ T cells sorted from PBMCs, obtained roughly 15 days after the first yellow fever vaccination.

The DNA of the CDR3 is TGTGCCAGCAGTATAAATCCCTGCGGCGGGGATCAAGAGACCCAGTACTTC. Its translation is CASSINPCGGDQETQYF. The chain has TRBV6-1 and TRBJ2-5, with D possibly TRBD2 on 6 matching bases. The germline gives CDR1 MNHNS, CDR2 SASEGT. The germline V and J ends were trimmed by 5 bases and 2 bases, with 21 bases remaining between them. This CDR3 has 17 residues.